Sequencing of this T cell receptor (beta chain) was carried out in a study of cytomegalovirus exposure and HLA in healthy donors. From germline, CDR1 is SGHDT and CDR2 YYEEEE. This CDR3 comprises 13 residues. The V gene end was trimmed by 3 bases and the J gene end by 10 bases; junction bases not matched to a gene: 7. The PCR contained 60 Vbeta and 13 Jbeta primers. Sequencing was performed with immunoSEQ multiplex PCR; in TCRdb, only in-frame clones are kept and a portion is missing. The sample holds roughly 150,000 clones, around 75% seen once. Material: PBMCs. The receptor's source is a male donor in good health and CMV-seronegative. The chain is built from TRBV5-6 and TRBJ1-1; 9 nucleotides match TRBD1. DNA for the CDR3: TGTGCCAGCAGCTCCGACCTGGACAGGGGAGCTTTCTTT. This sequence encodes CASSSDLDRGAFF. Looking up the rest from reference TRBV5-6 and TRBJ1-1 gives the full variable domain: DAGVTQSPTHLIKTRGQQVTLRCSPKSGHDTVSWYQQALGQGPQFIFQYYEEEERQRGNFPDRFSGHQFPNYSSELNVNALLLGDSALYLCASSSDLDRGAFFGQGTRLTVV.